A selection of T cell receptor beta chains follows, all from one sample in a study of blood T cells in healthy people across ages. TCRdb itself ran the 5' RACE reads through MiXCR, one entry per CDR3 protein. Of some 750,000 distinct CDR3 sequences listed, 22% were seen once; the top ten hold roughly 22%. Source material: blood. All receptors derive from a man aged 70-80 years in good health. The CDR3 runs from the conserved cysteine through the conserved F or W. Fields, in order: clone size, V gene, J gene, D gene, CDR3 protein. D genes are given only for firm matches. Not all rows give a size; the values are once, few, many and, for expanded clones, a class.

many	TRBV5-6	TRBJ1-2	NA	CASTKGRSYGYTF
NA	TRBV10-3	TRBJ2-5	TRBD2	CAISEWKRGTQETQYF
NA	TRBV7-2	TRBJ2-1	NA	CASSLEASWINEQFF
few	TRBV4-2	NA	TRBD2	CASSQDLGLVGREQFF
many	TRBV6-1	TRBJ1-4	TRBD1	CASSVQGAANEKLFF
few	TRBV29-1	TRBJ2-3	TRBD2	CSVIPGTSGGGSNTQYF
few	TRBV7-9	TRBJ2-1	NA	CASSPPSAGSKNEQFF
NA	TRBV11-2	TRBJ2-3	NA	CASSQQVSTDTQYF
few	TRBV5-1	TRBJ2-3	NA	CASKAPRSTDTQYF
NA	TRBV3-1	TRBJ1-2	NA	CASSQDWREGGYTF
few	TRBV9	TRBJ1-1	NA	CASSSSPRLRTEAFF
few	TRBV7-9	TRBJ2-5	TRBD2	CASSSRLALNLETQYF
NA	TRBV12-3/TRBV12-4	TRBJ2-3	NA	CASSFRRGGADTEYF
few	TRBV9	TRBJ2-3	TRBD2	CASSVGTSGGGDTQYF
NA	TRBV14	TRBJ1-1	NA	CARFAGPTTEAFF
few	TRBV24-1	TRBJ2-2	TRBD2	CATSDPISGIDTGELFF
NA	TRBV6-6	TRBJ2-3	TRBD2	CASTPNGGRVTDTQYF
few	TRBV15	TRBJ1-4	NA	CATSRDPGGGDSLF
NA	TRBV12-3/TRBV12-4	TRBJ2-1	TRBD2	CASSFILAVSYNEQFF
few	TRBV6-1	TRBJ1-2	TRBD1	CASSGDRPYGYTF
NA	TRBV12-3/TRBV12-4	TRBJ1-2	TRBD1	CASSPDLGQGANYGYTF
few	TRBV3-1	TRBJ2-2	NA	CASSQTFRTGELFF
NA	TRBV19	TRBJ1-4	NA	CASSIGGQTNEKLFF
NA	TRBV29-1	TRBJ2-5	TRBD1	CSVKDRGLKETQYF
few	TRBV7-6	TRBJ2-5	NA	CASTLNPSATQYF
NA	TRBV6-2/TRBV6-3	TRBJ1-4	NA	CASSYILDNSEKLFF
NA	TRBV6-5	TRBJ1-5	NA	CASRLLGRGTNQPQHF
few	TRBV11-3	TRBJ2-4	NA	CASSLERARDIQYF
NA	TRBV14	TRBJ1-2	NA	CASSQVRANYGYTF
few	TRBV7-3	TRBJ2-3	NA	CASSLIGSGTDTQYF
NA	TRBV7-8	TRBJ2-3	TRBD2	CASSLRPGGIPTDTQYF
NA	TRBV20-1	TRBJ2-7	NA	CSAKPEQYEQYF
NA	TRBV5-1	TRBJ2-2	NA	CASSFQGVMSGELFF
few	TRBV10-3	TRBJ2-3	TRBD1	CAIRGDRGTDTRYF
once	TRBV5-1	TRBJ1-1	NA	CASSWDYDTEAFF
many	TRBV13	TRBJ2-5	TRBD1	CASSSGQGQETQYF
few	TRBV12-3/TRBV12-4	TRBJ1-6	TRBD1	CASRGDRANSPLHF
NA	TRBV5-5	TRBJ2-1	NA	CASSGAVQWDEQFF
NA	TRBV5-1	TRBJ2-6	NA	CASSLSEYDGANVLTF
many	TRBV7-8	TRBJ2-5	NA	CASSLGSPRRETQYF
NA	TRBV28	TRBJ1-2	NA	CASSFNANYGYTF
NA	TRBV20-1	TRBJ2-1	NA	CSASRAAYNEQFF